The source of this TCR beta chain is a study of cytomegalovirus exposure and HLA in healthy donors. The trim removed 4 bases at V and 0 bases at J, leaving 3 bases unmatched. Germline lookup yields CDR1 MGHRA and CDR2 YSYEKL. The CDR3 runs to 15 residues. Researchers ran the PCR with 60 Vbeta and 13 Jbeta primers. Repertoires were generated with immunoSEQ multiplex PCR, while TCRdb's copy carries only in-frame clones and drops some. The data show 180,000 or so clones, around 75% seen once. The sequencing input was PBMCs. This clonotype originated in a female donor in good health and CMV-seronegative. This chain joins TRBV4-1 and TRBJ2-1; 7 positions match TRBD1. The CDR3 bases are TGCGCCAGCAGCCCGACAGGGAGCTCCTACAATGAGCAGTTCTTC. It specifies CASSPTGSSYNEQFF.